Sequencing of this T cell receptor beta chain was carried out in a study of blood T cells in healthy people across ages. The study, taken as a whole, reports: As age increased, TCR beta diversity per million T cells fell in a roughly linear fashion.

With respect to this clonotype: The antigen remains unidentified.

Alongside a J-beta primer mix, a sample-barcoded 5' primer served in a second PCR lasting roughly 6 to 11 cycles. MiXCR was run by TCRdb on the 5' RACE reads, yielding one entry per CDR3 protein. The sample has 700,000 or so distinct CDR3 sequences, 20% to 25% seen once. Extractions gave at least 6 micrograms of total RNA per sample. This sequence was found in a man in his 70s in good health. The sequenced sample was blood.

In DNA, the CDR3 is TGTGCCAGCAGTTCCTCCGGGTTGGGCAATCAGCCCCAGCATTTT. Translation gives CASSSSGLGNQPQHF. The V gene is TRBV12-3 or TRBV12-4, the J gene TRBJ1-5, with no clear D. V lost 4 bases and J lost 2, with 12 bases in between. The CDR3 is made up of 15 amino acids.